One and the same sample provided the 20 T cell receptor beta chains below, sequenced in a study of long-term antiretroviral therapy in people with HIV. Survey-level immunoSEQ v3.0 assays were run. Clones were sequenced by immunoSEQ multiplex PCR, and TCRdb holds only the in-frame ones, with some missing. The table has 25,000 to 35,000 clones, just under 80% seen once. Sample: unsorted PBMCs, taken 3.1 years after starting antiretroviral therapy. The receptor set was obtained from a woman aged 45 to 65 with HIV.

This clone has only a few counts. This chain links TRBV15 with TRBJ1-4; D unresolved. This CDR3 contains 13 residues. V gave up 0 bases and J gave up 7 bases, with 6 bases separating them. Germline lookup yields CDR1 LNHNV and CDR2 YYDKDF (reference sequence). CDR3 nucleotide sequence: TGTGCCACCAGCAGAGATTTTAGTGAAAAACTGTTTTTT. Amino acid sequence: CATSRDFSEKLFF. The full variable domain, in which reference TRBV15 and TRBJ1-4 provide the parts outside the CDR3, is DAMVIQNPRYQVTQFGKPVTLSCSQTLNHNVMYWYQQKSSQAPKLLFHYYDKDFNNEADTPDNFQSRRPNTSFCFLDIRSPGLGDTAMYLCATSRDFSEKLFFGSGTQLSVL.

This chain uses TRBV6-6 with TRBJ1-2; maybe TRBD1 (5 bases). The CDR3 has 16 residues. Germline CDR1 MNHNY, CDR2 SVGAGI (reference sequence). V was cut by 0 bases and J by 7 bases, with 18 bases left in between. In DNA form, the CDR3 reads TGTGCCAGCAGTTACTCGGCTGGGACGGTAACGGTTGGCTACACCTTC. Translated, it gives CASSYSAGTVTVGYTF.

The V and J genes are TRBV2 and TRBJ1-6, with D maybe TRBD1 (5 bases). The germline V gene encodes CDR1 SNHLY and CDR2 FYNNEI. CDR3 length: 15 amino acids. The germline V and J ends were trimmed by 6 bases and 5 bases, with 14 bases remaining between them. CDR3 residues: CASSPRGRDNSPLHF. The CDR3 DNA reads TGTGCCAGCAGCCCCCGGGGCAGAGATAATTCACCCCTCCACTTT.

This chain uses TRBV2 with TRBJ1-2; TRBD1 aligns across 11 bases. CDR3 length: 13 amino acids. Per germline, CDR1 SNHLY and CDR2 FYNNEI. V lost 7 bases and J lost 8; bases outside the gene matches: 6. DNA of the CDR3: TGTGCCAGCACGGACAGGGGGCTCGGAGGCTACACCTTC. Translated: CASTDRGLGGYTF.

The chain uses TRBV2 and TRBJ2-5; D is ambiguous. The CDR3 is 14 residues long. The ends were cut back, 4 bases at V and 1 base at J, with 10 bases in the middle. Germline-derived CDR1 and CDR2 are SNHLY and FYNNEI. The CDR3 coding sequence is TGTGCCAGCAGTGCGCGTCTTCTCCAAGAGACCCAGTACTTC. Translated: CASSARLLQETQYF.

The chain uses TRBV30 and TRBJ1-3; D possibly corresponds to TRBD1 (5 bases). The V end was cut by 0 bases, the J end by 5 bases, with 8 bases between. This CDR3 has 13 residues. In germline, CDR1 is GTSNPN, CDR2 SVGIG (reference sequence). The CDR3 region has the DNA TGTGCCTGGAGTGTAGGGGTTAGAAACACCATATATTTT. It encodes CAWSVGVRNTIYF.

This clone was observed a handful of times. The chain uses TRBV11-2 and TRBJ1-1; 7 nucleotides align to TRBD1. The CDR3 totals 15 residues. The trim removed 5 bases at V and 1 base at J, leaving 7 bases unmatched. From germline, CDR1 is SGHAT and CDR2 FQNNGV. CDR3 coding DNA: TGTGCCAGCAGCGACCCTAGACAGGGGAACACTGAAGCTTTCTTT. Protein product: CASSDPRQGNTEAFF.

CDR3 protein: CASRKGTGEETQYF. CDR3 sequence (DNA): TGTGCCAGTAGAAAAGGGACAGGGGAAGAGACCCAGTACTTC. The V gene is TRBV19, the J gene TRBJ2-5, with 10 positions matching TRBD1. Germline V gene sequence: CDR1 LNHDA, CDR2 SQIVND (reference sequence). The V segment lost 6 bases and the J segment 3 bases; nucleotides outside the gene matches: 4. The CDR3 is 14 residues long.

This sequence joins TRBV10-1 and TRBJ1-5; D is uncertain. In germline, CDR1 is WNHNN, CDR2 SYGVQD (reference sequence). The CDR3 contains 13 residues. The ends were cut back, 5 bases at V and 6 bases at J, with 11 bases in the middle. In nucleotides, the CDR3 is TGCGCCAGCAGTTTGGGCCTTGGTCAGCCCCAGCATTTT. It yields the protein CASSLGLGQPQHF.

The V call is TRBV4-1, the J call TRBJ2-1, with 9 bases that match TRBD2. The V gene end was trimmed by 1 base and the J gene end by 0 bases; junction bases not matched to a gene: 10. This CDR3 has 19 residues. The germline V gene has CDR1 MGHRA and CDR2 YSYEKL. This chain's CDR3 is CASSQGPSGVFSSYNEQFF. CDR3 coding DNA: TGCGCCAGCAGCCAAGGTCCTAGCGGGGTGTTCAGCTCCTACAATGAGCAGTTCTTC.

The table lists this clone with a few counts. CDR3 in DNA: TGCGCCAGCAGCGCGGCCGACATTTATAATTCACCCCTCCACTTT. It yields the protein CASSAADIYNSPLHF. V and J are TRBV5-1 and TRBJ1-6; D unclear. CDR1 SGHRS and CDR2 YFSETQ come from the germline V gene. The V and J ends lost 4 bases and 4 bases respectively, with 12 bases between them. The CDR3 extends over 15 amino acids.

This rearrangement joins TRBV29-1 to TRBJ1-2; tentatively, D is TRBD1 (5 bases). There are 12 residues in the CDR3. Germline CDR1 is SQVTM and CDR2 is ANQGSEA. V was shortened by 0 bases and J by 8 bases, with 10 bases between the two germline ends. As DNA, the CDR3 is TGCAGCGTTGAAGATAGAGGGGCCGGCTACACCTTC. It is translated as CSVEDRGAGYTF. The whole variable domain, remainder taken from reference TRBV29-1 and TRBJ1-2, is SAVISQKPSRDICQRGTSLTIQCQVDSQVTMMFWYRQQPGQSLTLIATANQGSEATYESGFVIDKFPISRPNLTFSTLTVSNMSPEDSSIYLCSVEDRGAGYTFGSGTRLTVV.

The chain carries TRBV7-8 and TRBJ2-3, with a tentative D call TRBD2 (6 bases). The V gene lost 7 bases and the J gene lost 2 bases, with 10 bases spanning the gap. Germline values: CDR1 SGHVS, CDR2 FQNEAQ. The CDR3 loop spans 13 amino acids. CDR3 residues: CASTTRSTDTQYF. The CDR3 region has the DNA TGTGCCAGCACGACTAGATCCACAGATACGCAGTATTTT.

CDR3 residues: CASNGQESYEQYF. The CDR3 DNA reads TGTGCCAGCAACGGACAGGAATCCTACGAGCAGTACTTC. The chain links TRBV21-1 to TRBJ2-7; the D call TRBD1 from the table was never checked on the DNA. TRBV21-1 is reported as a pseudogene. The CDR3 has 13 amino acids.

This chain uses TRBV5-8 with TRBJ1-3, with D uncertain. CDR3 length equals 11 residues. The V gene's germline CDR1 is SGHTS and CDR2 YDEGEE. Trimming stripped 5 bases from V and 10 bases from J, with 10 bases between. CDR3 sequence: CASRAIRTIYF. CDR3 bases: TGTGCCAGCAGGGCGATCCGAACCATATATTTT.

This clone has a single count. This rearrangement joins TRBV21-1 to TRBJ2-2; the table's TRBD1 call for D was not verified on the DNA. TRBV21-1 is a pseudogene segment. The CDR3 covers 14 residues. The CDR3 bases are TGTGCCAGCAACCCAACAGGGTCCACCGGGGAGCTGTTTTTT. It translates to CASNPTGSTGELFF.

The CDR3 loop is CASSPGQGTETQYF. CDR3 in DNA: TGCGCCAGCAGCCCGGGACAGGGTACAGAGACCCAGTACTTC. This chain connects TRBV5-1 to TRBJ2-5; 9 bases map to TRBD1. Germline CDR1 reads SGHRS; CDR2 reads YFSETQ. The V gene end was trimmed by 4 bases and the J gene end by 4 bases; junction bases not matched to a gene: 5. The CDR3 totals 14 residues.

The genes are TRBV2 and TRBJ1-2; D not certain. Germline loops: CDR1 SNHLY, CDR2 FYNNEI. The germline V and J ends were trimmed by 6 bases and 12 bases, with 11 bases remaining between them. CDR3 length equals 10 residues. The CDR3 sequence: CASRETGDTF. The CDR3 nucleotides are TGTGCCAGCAGAGAGACCGGGGACACCTTC.

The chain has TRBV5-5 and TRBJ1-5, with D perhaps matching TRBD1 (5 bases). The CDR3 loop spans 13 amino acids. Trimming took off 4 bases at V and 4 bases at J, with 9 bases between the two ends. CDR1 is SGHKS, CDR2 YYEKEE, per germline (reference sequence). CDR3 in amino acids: CASSIDSNQPQHF. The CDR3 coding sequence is TGTGCCAGCAGCATCGACAGTAATCAGCCCCAGCATTTT.

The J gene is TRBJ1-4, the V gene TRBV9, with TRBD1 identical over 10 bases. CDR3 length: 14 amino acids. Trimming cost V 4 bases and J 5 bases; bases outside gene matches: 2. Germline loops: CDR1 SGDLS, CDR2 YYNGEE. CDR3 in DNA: TGTGCCAGCAGCACGGGACAGGGGAATGAAAAACTGTTTTTT. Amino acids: CASSTGQGNEKLFF.